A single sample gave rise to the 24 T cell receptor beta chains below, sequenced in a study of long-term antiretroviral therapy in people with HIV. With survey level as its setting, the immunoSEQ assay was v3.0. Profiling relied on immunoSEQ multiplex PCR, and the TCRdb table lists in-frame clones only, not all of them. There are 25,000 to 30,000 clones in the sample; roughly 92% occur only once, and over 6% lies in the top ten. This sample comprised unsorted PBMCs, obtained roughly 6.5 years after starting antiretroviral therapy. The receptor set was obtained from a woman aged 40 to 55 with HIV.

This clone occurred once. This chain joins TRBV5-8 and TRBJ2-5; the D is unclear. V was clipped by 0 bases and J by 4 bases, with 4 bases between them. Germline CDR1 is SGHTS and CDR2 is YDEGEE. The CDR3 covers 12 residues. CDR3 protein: CASSLGVETQYF. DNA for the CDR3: TGTGCCAGCAGCTTGGGTGTAGAGACCCAGTACTTC.

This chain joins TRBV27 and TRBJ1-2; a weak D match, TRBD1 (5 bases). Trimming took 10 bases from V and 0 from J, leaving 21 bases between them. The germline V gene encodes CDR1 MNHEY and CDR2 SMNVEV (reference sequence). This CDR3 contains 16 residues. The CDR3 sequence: CATSKTGTHANYGYTF. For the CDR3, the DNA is TGTGCCACCTCAAAAACCGGGACGCATGCTAACTATGGCTACACCTTC.

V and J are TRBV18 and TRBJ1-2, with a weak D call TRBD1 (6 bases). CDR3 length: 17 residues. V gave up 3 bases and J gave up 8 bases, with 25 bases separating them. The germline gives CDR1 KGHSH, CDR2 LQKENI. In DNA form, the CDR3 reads TGTGCCAGCTCACCGTACGGTCCTAACCAGGGGAGTGAGGGCTACACCTTC. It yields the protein CASSPYGPNQGSEGYTF.

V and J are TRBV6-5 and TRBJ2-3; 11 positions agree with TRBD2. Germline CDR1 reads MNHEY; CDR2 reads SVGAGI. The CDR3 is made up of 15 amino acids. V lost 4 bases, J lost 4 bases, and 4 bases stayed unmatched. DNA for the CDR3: TGTGCCAGCAGTTTAGCGGGGGGGCTATCAGATACGCAGTATTTT. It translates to CASSLAGGLSDTQYF.

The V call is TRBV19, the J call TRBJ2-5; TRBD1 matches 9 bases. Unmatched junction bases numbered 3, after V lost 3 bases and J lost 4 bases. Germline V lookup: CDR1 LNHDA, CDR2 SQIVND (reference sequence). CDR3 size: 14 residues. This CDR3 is CASSITGGGETQYF. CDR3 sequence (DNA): TGTGCCAGTAGTATTACAGGGGGCGGAGAGACCCAGTACTTC.

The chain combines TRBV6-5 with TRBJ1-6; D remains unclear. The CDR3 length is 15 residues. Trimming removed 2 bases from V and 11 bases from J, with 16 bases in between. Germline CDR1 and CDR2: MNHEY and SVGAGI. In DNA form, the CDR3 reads TGTGCCAGCAGTTACAGTTCGTTTGGGAATACACCCCTCCACTTT. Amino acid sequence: CASSYSSFGNTPLHF.

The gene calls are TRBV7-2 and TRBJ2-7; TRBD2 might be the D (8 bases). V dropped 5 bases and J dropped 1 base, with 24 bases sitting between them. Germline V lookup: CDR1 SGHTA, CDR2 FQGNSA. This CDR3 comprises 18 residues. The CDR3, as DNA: TGTGCCAGCAGCCGTCGAGGGGGCTTAAGCGGGGGTTCCTACGAGCAGTACTTC. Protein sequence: CASSRRGGLSGGSYEQYF. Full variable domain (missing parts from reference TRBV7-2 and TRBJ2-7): GAGVSQSPSNKVTEKGKDVELRCDPISGHTALYWYRQSLGQGLEFLIYFQGNSAPDKSGLPSDRFSAERTGGSVSTLTIQRTQQEDSAVYLCASSRRGGLSGGSYEQYFGPGTRLTVT.

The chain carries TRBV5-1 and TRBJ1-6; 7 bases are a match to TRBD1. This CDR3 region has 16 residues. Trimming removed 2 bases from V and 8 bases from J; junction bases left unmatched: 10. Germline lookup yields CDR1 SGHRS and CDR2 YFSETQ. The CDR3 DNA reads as TGCGCCAGCAGCTTACAGGGGTCAAGTGTTGATTCACCCCTCCACTTT. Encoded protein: CASSLQGSSVDSPLHF.

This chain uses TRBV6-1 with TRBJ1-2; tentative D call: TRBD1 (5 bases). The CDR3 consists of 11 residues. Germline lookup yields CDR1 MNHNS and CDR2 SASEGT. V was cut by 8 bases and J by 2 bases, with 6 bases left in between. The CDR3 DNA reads TGTGCCAGCGGACACAACTATGGCTACACCTTC. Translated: CASGHNYGYTF.

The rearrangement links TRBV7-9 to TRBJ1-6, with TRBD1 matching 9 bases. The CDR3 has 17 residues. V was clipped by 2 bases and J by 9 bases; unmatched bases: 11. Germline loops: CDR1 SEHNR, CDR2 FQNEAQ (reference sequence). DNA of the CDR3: TGTGCCAGCAGCTTACATGACAGGACAGGGGCAGCTTCACCCCTCCACTTT. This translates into CASSLHDRTGAASPLHF.

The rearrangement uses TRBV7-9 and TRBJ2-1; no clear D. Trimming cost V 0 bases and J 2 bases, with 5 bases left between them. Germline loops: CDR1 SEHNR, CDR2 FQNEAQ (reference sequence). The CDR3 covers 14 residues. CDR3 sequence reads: CASSLATPYNEQFF. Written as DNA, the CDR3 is TGTGCCAGCAGCTTAGCTACGCCCTACAATGAGCAGTTCTTC.

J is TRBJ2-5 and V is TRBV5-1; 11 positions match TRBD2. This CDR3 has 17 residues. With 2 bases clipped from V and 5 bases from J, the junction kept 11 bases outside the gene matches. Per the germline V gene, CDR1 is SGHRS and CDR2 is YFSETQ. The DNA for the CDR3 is TGCGCCAGCAGCTTTTTAGCGGGGGGGCCAGTAGCGGAGACCCAGTACTTC. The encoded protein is CASSFLAGGPVAETQYF.

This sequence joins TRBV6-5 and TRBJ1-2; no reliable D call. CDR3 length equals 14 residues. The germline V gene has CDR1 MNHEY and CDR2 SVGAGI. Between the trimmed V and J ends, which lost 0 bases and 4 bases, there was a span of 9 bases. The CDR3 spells CASSYSEDSYGYTF. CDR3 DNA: TGTGCCAGCAGTTACTCGGAGGATTCCTATGGCTACACCTTC.

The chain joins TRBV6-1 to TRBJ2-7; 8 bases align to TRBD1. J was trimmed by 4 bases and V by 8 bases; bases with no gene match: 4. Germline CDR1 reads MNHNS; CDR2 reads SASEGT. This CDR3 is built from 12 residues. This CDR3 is CASLGQGYEQYF. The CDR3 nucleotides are TGTGCCAGCCTCGGACAGGGATACGAGCAGTACTTC.

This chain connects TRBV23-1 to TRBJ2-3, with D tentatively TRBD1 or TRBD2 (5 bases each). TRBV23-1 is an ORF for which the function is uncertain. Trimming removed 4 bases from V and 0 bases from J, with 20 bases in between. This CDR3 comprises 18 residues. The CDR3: CASSPSPGQGRSTDTQYF. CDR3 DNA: TGCGCCAGCAGTCCTTCACCGGGGCAGGGCCGTAGCACAGATACGCAGTATTTT.

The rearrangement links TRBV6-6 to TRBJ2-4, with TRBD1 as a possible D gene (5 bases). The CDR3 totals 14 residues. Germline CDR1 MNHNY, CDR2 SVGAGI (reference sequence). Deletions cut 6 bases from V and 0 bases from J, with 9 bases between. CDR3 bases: TGTGCCAGCAGCACGACAGAAGCCAAAAACATTCAGTACTTC. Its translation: CASSTTEAKNIQYF.

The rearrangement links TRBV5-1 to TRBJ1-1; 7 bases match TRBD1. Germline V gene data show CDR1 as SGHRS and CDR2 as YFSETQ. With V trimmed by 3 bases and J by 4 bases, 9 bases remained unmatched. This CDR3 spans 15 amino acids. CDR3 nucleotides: TGCGCCAGCAGCTCGGGGACAGTTGGTAGCACTGAAGCTTTCTTT. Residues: CASSSGTVGSTEAFF.

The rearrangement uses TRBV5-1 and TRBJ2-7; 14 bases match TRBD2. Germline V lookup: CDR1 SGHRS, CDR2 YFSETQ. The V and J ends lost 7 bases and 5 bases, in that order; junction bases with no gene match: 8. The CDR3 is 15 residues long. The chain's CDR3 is CASRLEGLAGDEQYF. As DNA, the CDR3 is TGCGCCAGCCGACTCGAGGGACTAGCGGGGGACGAGCAGTACTTC.

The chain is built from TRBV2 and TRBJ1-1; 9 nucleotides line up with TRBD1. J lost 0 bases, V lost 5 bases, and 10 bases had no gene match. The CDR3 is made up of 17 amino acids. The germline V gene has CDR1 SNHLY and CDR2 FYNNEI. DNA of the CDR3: TGTGCCAGCAGTCGGGGACAGGGTGTTATTATGAACACTGAAGCTTTCTTT. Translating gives CASSRGQGVIMNTEAFF.

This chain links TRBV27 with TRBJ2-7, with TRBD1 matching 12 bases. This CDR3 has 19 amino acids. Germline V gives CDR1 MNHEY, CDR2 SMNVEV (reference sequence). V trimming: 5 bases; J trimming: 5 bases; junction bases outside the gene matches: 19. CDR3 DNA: TGTGCCAGCAGTCTACGGGCCCCGGGACAGGGGGCATCGGGCCACGAGCAGTACTTC. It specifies CASSLRAPGQGASGHEQYF.

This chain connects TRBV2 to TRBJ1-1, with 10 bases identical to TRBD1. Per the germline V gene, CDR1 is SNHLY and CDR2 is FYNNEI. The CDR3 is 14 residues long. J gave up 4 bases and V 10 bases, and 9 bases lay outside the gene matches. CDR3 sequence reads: CAIRQGAVPTEAFF. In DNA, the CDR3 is TGTGCCATTCGACAGGGGGCAGTCCCCACTGAAGCTTTCTTT.

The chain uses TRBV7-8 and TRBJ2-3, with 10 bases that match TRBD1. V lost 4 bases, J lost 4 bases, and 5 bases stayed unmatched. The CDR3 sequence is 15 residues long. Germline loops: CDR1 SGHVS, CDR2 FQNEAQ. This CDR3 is CASSSGQGESDTQYF. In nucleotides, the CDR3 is TGTGCCAGCAGCTCCGGACAGGGGGAATCAGATACGCAGTATTTT.

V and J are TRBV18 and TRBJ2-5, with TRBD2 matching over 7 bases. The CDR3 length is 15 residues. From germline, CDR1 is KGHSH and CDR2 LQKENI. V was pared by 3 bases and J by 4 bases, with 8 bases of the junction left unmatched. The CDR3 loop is CASSPQDLAVETQYF. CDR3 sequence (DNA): TGTGCCAGCTCACCTCAGGATCTAGCGGTAGAGACCCAGTACTTC.

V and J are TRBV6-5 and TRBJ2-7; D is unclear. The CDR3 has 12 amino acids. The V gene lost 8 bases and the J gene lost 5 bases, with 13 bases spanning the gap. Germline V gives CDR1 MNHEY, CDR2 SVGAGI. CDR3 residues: CASQELPNEQYF. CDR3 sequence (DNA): TGTGCCAGCCAGGAGCTTCCCAACGAGCAGTACTTC.